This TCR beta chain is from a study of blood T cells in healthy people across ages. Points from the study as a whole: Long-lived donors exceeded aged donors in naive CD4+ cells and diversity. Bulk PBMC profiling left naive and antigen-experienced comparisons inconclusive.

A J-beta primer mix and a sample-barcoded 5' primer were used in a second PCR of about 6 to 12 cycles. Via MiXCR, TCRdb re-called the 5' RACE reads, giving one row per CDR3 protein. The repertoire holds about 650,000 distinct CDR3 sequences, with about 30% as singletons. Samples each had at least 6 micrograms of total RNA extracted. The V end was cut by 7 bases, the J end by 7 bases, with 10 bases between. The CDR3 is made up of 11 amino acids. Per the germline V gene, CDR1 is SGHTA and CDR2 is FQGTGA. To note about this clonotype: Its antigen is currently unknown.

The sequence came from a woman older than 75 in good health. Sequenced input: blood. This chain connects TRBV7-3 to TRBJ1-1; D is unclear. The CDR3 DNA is TGTGCCAGCAAATTGGCAATTGAAGCTTTCTTT. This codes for CASKLAIEAFF.